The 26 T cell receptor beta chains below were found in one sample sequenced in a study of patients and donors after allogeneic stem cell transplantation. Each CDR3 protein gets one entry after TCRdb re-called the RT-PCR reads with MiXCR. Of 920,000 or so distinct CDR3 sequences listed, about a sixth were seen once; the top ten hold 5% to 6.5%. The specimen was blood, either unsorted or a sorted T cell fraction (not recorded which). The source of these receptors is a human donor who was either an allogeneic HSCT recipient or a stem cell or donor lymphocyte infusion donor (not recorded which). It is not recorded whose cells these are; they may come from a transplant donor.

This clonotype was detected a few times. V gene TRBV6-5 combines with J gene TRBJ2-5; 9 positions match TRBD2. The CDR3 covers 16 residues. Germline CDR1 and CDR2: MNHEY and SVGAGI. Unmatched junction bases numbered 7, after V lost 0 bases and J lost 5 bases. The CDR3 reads CASSYSIAGVGETQYF. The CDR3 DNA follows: TGTGCCAGCAGTTACTCGATAGCGGGGGTCGGGGAGACCCAGTACTTC.

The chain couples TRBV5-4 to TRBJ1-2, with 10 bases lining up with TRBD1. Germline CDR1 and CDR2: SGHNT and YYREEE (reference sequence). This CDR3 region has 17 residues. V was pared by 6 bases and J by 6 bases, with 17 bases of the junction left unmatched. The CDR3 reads CASTLSTGGRGYHGYTF. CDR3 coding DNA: TGTGCCAGCACCCTCTCGACAGGGGGCCGGGGGTACCATGGCTACACCTTC.

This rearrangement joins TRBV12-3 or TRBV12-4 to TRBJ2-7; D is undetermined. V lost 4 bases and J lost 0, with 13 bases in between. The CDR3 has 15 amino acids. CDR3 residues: CASSSFTASSYEQYF. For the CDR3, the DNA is TGTGCCAGCAGTTCGTTTACGGCCAGCTCCTACGAGCAGTACTTC.

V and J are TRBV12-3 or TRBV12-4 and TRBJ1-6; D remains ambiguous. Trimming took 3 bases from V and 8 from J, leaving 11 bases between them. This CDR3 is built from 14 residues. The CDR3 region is CASSLAHSYSPLHF. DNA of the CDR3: TGTGCCAGCAGTTTGGCCCACTCCTATTCACCCCTCCACTTT.

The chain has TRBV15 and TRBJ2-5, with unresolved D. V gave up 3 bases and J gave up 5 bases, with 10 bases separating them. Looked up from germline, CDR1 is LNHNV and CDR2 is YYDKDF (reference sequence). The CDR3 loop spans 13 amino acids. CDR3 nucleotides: TGTGCCACCAGCAGGCCCTCCCCTGAGACCCAGTACTTC. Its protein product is CATSRPSPETQYF.

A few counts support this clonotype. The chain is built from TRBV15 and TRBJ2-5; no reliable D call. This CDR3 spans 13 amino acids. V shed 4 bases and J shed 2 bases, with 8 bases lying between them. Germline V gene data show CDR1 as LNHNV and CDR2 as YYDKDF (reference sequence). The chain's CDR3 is CATSKRVQETQYF. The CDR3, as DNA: TGTGCCACCAGCAAAAGGGTACAAGAGACCCAGTACTTC.

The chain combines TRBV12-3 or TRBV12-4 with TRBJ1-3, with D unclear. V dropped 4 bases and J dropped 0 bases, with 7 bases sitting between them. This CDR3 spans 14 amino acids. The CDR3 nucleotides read TGTGCCAGCAGTTCCTCCAACTCTGGAAACACCATATATTTT. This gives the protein CASSSSNSGNTIYF.

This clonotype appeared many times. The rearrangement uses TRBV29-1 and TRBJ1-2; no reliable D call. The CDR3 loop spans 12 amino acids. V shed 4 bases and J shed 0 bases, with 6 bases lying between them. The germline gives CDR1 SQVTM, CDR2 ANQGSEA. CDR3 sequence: CSVAEPNYGYTF. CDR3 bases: TGCAGCGTTGCAGAGCCTAACTATGGCTACACCTTC.

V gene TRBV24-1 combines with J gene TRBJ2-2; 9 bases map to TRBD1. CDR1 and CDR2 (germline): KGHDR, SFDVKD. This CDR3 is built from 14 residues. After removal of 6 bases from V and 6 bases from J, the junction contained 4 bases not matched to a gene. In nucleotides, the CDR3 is TGTGCCACCAGTCGGGACAGGGACGCCGGGGAGCTGTTTTTT. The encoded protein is CATSRDRDAGELFF.

The CDR3 DNA follows: TGCGCCAGCAGCCAAAAGAGGTTGACGGGGTCGGGTCCCTTTCTGAACACTGAAGCTTTCTTT. Its protein product is CASSQKRLTGSGPFLNTEAFF. The chain recombines TRBV4-1 with TRBJ1-1; D gene uncertain. The CDR3 extends over 21 amino acids. Germline V lookup: CDR1 MGHRA, CDR2 YSYEKL. Trimming cost V 2 bases and J 0 bases, with 28 bases left between them.

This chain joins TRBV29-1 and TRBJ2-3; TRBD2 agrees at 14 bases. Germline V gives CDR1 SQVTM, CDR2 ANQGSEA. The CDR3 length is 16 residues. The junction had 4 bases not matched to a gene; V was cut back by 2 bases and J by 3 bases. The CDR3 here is CSVELWTSGRTDTQYF. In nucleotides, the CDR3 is TGCAGCGTTGAACTGTGGACTAGCGGGAGGACAGATACGCAGTATTTT.

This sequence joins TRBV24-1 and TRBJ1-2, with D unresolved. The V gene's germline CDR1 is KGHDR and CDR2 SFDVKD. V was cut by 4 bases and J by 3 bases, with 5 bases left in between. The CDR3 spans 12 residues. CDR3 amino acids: CATSEADYGYTF. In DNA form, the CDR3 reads TGTGCCACCAGTGAGGCCGACTATGGCTACACCTTC.

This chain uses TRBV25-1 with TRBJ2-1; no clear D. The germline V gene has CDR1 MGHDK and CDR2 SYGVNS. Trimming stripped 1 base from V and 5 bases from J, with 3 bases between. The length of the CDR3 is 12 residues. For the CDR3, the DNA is TGTGCCAGCAGTGAATCCCACAATGAGCAGTTCTTC. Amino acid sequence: CASSESHNEQFF.

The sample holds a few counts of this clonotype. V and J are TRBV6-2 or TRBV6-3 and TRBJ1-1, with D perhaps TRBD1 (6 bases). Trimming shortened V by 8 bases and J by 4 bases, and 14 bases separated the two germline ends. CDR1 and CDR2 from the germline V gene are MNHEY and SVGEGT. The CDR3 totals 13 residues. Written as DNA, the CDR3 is TGTGCCAGCGCTAACAGGGTAGTCACTGAAGCTTTCTTT. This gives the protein CASANRVVTEAFF.

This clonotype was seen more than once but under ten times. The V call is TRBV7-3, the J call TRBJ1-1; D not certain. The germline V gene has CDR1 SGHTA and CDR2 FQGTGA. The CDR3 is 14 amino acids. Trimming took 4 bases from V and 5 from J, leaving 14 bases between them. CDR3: CASSSRSGGTEAFF. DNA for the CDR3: TGTGCCAGCAGCTCCCGATCGGGTGGGACTGAAGCTTTCTTT.

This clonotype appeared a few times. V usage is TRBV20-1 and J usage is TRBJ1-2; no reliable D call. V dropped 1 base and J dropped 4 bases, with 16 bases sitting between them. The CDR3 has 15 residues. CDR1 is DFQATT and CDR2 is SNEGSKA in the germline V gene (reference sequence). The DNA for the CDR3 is TGCAGTGCTAGAGTTGCAGAAAAAAAGTCCTATGGCTACACCTTC. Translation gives CSARVAEKKSYGYTF.

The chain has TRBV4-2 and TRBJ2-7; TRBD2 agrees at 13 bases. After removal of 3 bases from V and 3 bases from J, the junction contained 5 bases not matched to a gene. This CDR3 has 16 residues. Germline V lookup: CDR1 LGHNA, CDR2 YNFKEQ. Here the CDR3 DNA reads TGTGCCAGCAGCCAGGAGGGGACTAGCGGGATCTACGAGCAGTACTTC. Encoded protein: CASSQEGTSGIYEQYF.

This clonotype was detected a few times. The CDR3 nucleotides are TGCAGTGCTAGCGGGAGGACGAAGGCCGGGGAGCTGTTTTTT. Its translation is CSASGRTKAGELFF. The chain employs TRBV20-1 and TRBJ2-2; 7 bases are a match to TRBD2. The CDR3 contains 14 residues. Germline V gene data show CDR1 as DFQATT and CDR2 as SNEGSKA (reference sequence). Trimming cost V 3 bases and J 6 bases; bases outside gene matches: 7.

DNA for the CDR3: TGTGCCAGCTCACCTTTAGATAGCAATCAGCCCCAGCATTTT. Translation: CASSPLDSNQPQHF. The chain links TRBV18 to TRBJ1-5, with D unclear. This CDR3 region has 14 residues. Between the trimmed V and J ends, which lost 3 bases and 0 bases, there was a span of 6 bases. CDR1 KGHSH and CDR2 LQKENI come from the germline V gene. Full variable domain (remainder filled in from reference TRBV18 and TRBJ1-5): NAGVMQNPRHLVRRRGQEARLRCSPMKGHSHVYWYRQLPEEGLKFMVYLQKENIIDESGMPKERFSAEFPKEGPSILRIQQVVRGDSAAYFCASSPLDSNQPQHFGDGTRLSIL.

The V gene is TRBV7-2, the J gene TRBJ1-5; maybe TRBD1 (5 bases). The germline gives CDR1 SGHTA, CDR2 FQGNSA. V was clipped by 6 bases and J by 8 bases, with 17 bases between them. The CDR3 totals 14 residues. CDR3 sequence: CASSSPDTLEPQHF. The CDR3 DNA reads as TGTGCCAGCAGTTCCCCGGACACCTTGGAGCCCCAGCATTTT.

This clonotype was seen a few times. Written as DNA, the CDR3 is TGTGCCAGCAGCTTAAGGCTAGCGGTCAGCTACAATGAGCAGTTCTTC. Translation: CASSLRLAVSYNEQFF. The genes are TRBV11-1 and TRBJ2-1; TRBD2 agrees at 7 bases. The junction had 7 bases not matched to a gene; V was cut back by 2 bases and J by 3 bases. CDR3 length: 16 residues. The germline CDR1 and CDR2 sequences are SGHAT and FQDESV (reference sequence).

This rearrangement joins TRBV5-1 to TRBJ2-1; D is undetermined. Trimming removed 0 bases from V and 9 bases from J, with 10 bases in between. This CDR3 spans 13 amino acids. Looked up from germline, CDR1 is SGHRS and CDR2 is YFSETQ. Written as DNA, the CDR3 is TGCGCCAGCAGCTTGGCCCAAGGAGTTGAGCAGTTCTTC. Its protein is CASSLAQGVEQFF. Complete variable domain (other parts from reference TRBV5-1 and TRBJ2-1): KAGVTQTPRYLIKTRGQQVTLSCSPISGHRSVSWYQQTPGQGLQFLFEYFSETQRNKGNFPGRFSGRQFSNSRSEMNVSTLELGDSALYLCASSLAQGVEQFFGPGTRLTVL.

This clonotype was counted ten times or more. The CDR3 bases are TGTGCCAGCAGTTTAGCCGGGACTAGCGGGGGCCTTTTGGAGACGCAGTATTTT. Amino acids: CASSLAGTSGGLLETQYF. The V call is TRBV12-3 or TRBV12-4, the J call TRBJ2-3; 14 positions match TRBD2. Unmatched junction bases numbered 11, after V lost 0 bases and J lost 9 bases. This CDR3 is built from 18 residues.

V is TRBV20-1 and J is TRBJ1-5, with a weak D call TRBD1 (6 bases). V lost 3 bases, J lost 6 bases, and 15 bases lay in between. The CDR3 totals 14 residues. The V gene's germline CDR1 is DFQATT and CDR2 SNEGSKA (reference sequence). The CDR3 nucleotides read TGCAGTGCTAGTCCCCGCAGGGGAGGTCAGCCCCAGCATTTT. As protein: CSASPRRGGQPQHF.

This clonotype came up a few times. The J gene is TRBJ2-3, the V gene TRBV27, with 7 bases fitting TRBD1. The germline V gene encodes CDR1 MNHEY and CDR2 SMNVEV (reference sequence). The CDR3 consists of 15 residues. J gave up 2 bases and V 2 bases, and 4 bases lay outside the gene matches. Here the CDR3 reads CASSLGGQLTDTQYF. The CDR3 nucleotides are TGTGCCAGCAGTTTAGGGGGACAGCTCACAGATACGCAGTATTTT.

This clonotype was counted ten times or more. In nucleotides, the CDR3 is TGTGCCAGCAGTTTAGGAAACACAGGGTTTGGGGCCAACGTCCTGACTTTC. It codes for CASSLGNTGFGANVLTF. This chain connects TRBV12-3 or TRBV12-4 to TRBJ2-6, with a possible D match to TRBD1 (6 bases). The CDR3 has 17 residues. V was cut by 1 base and J by 3 bases, with 13 bases left in between.